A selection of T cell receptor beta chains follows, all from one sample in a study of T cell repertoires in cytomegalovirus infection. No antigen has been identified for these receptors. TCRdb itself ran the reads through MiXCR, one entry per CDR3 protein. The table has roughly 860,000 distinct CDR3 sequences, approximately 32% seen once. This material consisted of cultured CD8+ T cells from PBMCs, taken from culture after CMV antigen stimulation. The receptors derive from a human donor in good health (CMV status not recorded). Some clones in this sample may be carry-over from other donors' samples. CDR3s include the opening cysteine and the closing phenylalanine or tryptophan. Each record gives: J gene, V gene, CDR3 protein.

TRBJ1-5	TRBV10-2	CASSEGPRYLSNQPQHF
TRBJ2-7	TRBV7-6	CASSLAGTGGVPYEQYF
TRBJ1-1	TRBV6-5	CASSFHHRGGIAEAFF
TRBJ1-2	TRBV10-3	CAIGIPTGRDGYGYTF
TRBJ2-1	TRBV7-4	CASSGVVTGVPLSSYNEQFF
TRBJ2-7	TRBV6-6	CASSYGGEVYEQYF
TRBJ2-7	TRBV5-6	CASSFWVGGLGEQYF
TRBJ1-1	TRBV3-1	CASSKPRQGGTEAFF
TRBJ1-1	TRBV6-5	CASSYSAGVTEAFF
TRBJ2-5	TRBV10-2	CASSDAGGRETQYF
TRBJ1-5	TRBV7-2	CASRSSGTGILPQHF
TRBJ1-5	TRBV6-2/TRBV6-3	CASSYGQASNQPQHF
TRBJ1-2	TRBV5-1	CASSKDRVSGYTF
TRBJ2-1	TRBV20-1	CSAPGAAYLYNEQFF
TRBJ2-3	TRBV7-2	CASSSSGGVVDTQYF
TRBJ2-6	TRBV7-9	CASNPPGQGPPGANVLTF
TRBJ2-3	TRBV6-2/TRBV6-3	CASSYASKDTQYF
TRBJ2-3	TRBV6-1	CASSNRDRVWDTQYF
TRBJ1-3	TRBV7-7	CASSLTPSGNTIYF
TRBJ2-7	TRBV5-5	CASSLPGKPYEQYF
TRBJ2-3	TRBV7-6	CASSRTSGAADTQYF
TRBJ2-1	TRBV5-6	CASSLSLEQFF
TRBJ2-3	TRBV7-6	CASSSLTVSTDTQYF
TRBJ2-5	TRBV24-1	CATMRGRRTGGRETQYF
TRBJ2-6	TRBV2	CASRTLQGNSGANVLTF
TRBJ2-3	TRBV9	CASSPPGGEGHRTQYF
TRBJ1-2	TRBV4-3	CASRLDGLYGYTF
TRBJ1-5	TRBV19	CASSIWGADIQPQHF
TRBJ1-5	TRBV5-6	CASSFERVVKNSNQPQHF
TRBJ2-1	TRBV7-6	CASSLVEGTGYNEQFF
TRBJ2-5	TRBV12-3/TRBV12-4	CASTRSGQYQETQYF
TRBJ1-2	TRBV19	CASSPTGANYGYTF
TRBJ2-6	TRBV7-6	CASSLGTSGANVLTF
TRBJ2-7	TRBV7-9	CASSQSHSSYEQYF
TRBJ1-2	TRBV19	CASISESGFTF
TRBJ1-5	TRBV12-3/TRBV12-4	CASSFLAGTPDQPQHF
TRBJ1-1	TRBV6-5	CASRIGGRTEAFF
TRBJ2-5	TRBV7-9	CASSLSSGQETQYF
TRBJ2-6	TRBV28	CASSQGDLSSGANVLTF
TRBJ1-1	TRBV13	CASSIRGQGMNTEAFF
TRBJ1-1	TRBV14	CASSQDTGPTEAFF
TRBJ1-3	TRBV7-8	CASSSQIGNTIYF
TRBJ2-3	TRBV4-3	CASSPRLPSTDTQYF
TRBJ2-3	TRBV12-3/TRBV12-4	CASSPLEGEGDTQYF
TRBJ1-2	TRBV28	CASSLNVWNYGYTF
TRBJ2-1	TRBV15	CATSREGTGQNEQFF
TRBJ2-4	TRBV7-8	CASSPRLAKNIQYF
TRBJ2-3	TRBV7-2	CASSSSLLGGDTQYF
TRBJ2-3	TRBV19	CASSIGLTDTQYF